This record covers a single TCR beta chain. The antigen is undetermined. This sequence may be a read error, since a much larger clone differs from it by one base. The sample is drawn from a study of T cells in Graves' hyperthyroidism and ophthalmopathy. Whole-study results and caveats: Peripheral blood also featured most of the thyroid clonotypes expanded above 0.001.

Using RNA transcripts as the source, TCR beta CDR3 regions were amplified. Researchers ran a first-round RT-PCR on the TCR CDR3 using the HTBI primer set. MiXCR, run by TCRdb on the multiplex PCR reads, gives a single entry per CDR3 protein. The sample carries fewer than 700,000 distinct CDR3 sequences, 17% recorded once. In the ophthalmopathy cohort, Clinical Activity Score was at least 3, NOSPECS grade at least 4, and duration under 3 months. The TCR comes from a woman aged 18-29 years with Graves' ophthalmopathy. The sequencing sample was made of blood.

CDR3 nucleotides: TGTGCCTGGAGTTTCGGAACCTTGGAGACCCAGTACTTC. It translates to CAWSFGTLETQYF. The V gene is TRBV30, the J gene TRBJ2-5; no clear D gene. CDR1 and CDR2 from the germline V gene are GTSNPN and SVGIG (reference sequence). With 2 bases removed from V and 5 bases from J, the gap between germline ends came to 12 bases. This CDR3 has 13 amino acids.